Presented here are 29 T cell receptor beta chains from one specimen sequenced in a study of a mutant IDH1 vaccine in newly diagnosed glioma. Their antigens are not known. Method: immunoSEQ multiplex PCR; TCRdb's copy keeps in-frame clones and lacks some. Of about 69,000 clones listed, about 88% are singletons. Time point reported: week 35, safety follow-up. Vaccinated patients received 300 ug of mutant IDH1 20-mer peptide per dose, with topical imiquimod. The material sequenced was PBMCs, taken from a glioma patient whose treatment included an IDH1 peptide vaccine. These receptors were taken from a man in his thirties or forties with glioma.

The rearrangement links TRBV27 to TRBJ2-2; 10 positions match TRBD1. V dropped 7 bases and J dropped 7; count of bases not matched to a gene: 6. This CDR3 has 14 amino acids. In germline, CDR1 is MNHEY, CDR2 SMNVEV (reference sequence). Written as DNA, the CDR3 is TGTGCCAGCACCAGGACAGGGGGTGTCGGGGAGCTGTTTTTT. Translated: CASTRTGGVGELFF.

The CDR3 is CASSLWDSHYGYTF. The CDR3 nucleotides read TGTGCCAGCAGTTTATGGGACAGCCACTATGGCTACACCTTC. The chain combines TRBV6-6 with TRBJ1-2, with 7 positions matching TRBD1. The CDR3 runs 14 residues. Germline V gene sequence: CDR1 MNHNY, CDR2 SVGAGI (reference sequence). J gave up 3 bases and V 4 bases, and 5 bases lay outside the gene matches.

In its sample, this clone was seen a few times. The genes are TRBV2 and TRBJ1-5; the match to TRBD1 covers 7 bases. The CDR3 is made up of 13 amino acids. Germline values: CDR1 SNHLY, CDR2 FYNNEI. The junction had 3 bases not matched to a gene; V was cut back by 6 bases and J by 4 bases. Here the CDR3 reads CASRRDSNQPQHF. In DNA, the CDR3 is TGTGCCAGCAGGAGGGACAGTAATCAGCCCCAGCATTTT.

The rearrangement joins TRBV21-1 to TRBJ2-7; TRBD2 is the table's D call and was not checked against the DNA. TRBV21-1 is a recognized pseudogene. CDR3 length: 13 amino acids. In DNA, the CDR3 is TGTGCCAGCAGCAATGGGCGGGGCTGCGAGCAGTACTTC. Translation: CASSNGRGCEQYF.

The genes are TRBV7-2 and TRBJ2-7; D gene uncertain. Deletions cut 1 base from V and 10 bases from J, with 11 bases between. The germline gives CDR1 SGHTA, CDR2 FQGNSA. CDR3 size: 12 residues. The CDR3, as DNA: TGTGCCAGCAGCTTAGTTGTGGGCGGACAGTACTTC. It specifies CASSLVVGGQYF.

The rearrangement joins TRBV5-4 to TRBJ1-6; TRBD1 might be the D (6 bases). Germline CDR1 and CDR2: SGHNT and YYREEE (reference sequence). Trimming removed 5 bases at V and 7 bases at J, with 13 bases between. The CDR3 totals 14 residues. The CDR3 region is CASSQRGHNSPLHF. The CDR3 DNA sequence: TGTGCCAGCAGTCAACGGGGACACAATTCACCCCTCCACTTT.

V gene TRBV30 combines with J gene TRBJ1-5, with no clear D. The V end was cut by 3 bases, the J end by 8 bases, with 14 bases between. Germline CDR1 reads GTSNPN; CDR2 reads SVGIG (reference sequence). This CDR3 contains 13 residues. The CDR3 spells CAWSRDLREPQHF. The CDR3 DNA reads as TGTGCCTGGAGCAGAGACCTAAGGGAGCCCCAGCATTTT.

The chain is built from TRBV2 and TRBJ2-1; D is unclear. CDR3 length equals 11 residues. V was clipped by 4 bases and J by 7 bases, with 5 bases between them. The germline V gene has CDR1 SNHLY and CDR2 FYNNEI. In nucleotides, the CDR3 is TGTGCCAGCAGTGCGGTTAATGAGCAGTTCTTC. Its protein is CASSAVNEQFF.

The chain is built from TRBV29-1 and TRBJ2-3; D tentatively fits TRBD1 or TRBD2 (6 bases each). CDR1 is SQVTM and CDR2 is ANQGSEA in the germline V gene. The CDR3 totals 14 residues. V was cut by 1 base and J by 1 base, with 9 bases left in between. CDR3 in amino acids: CSVEGGAGTDTQYF. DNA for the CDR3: TGCAGCGTTGAAGGGGGGGCCGGCACAGATACGCAGTATTTT.

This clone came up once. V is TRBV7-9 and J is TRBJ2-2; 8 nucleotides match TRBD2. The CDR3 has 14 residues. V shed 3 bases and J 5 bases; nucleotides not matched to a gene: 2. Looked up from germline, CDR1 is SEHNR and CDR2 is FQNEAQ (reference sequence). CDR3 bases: TGTGCCAGCAGCTTCGAGCGGGAGACCGGGGAGCTGTTTTTT. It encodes CASSFERETGELFF.

CDR3 sequence (DNA): TGTGCCAGCAGCAACCTAGACAGGGGATACGAGCAGTACTTC. Its protein is CASSNLDRGYEQYF. V usage is TRBV7-2 and J usage is TRBJ2-7; TRBD1 matches 8 bases. The length of the CDR3 is 14 residues. Germline CDR1 reads SGHTA; CDR2 reads FQGNSA. With V trimmed by 5 bases and J by 4 bases, 7 bases remained unmatched. Using reference TRBV7-2 and TRBJ2-7 for the parts outside the CDR3, the full variable domain is GAGVSQSPSNKVTEKGKDVELRCDPISGHTALYWYRQSLGQGLEFLIYFQGNSAPDKSGLPSDRFSAERTGGSVSTLTIQRTQQEDSAVYLCASSNLDRGYEQYFGPGTRLTVT.

CDR3: CASSSPSGHEQYF. The DNA for the CDR3 is TGTGCCAGCAGCTCCCCTAGCGGACACGAGCAGTACTTC. The chain is built from TRBV9 and TRBJ2-7, with 7 positions matching TRBD2. V lost 4 bases and J lost 5; bases outside the gene matches: 6. CDR1 and CDR2 from the germline V gene are SGDLS and YYNGEE. The CDR3 extends over 13 amino acids.

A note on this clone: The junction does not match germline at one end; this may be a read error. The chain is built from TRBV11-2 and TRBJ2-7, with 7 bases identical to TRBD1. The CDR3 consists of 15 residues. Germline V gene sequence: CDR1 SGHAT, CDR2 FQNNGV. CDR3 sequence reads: CASSLDGTALNEQYF. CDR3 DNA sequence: TGTGCCAGCAGCCTAGACGGGACAGCACTAAACGAGCAGTACTTC.

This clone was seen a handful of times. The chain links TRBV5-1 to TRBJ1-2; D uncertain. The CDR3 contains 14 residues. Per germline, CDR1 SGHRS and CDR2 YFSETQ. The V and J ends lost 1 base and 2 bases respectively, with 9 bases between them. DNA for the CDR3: TGCGCCAGCAGCTTGTTCGCGGTGAACTATGGCTACACCTTC. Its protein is CASSLFAVNYGYTF.

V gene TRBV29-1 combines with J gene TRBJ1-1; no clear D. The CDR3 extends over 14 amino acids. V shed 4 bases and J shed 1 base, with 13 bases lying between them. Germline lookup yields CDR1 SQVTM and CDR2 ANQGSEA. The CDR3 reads CSVVLGAENTEAFF. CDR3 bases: TGCAGCGTTGTTCTGGGCGCCGAGAACACTGAAGCTTTCTTT.

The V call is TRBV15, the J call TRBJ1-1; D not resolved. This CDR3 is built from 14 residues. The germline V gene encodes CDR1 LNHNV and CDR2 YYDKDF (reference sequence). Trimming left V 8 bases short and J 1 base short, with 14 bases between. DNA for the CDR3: TGTGCCACCCGGAACCCTAGCACGAACACTGAAGCTTTCTTT. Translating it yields CATRNPSTNTEAFF.

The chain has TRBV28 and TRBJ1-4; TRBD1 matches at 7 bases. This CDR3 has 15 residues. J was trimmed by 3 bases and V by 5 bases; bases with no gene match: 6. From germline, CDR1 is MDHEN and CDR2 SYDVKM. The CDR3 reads CASSLTGLPNEKLFF. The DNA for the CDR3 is TGTGCCAGCAGTCTGACAGGGTTGCCTAATGAAAAACTGTTTTTT.

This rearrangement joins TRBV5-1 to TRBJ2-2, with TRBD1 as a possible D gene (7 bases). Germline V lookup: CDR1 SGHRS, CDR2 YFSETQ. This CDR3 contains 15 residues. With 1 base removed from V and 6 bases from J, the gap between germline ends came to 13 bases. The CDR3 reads CASSLSGRGAGELFF. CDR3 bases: TGCGCCAGCAGCTTGAGTGGCAGGGGGGCCGGGGAGCTGTTTTTT. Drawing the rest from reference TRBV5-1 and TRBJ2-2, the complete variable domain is KAGVTQTPRYLIKTRGQQVTLSCSPISGHRSVSWYQQTPGQGLQFLFEYFSETQRNKGNFPGRFSGRQFSNSRSEMNVSTLELGDSALYLCASSLSGRGAGELFFGEGSRLTVL.

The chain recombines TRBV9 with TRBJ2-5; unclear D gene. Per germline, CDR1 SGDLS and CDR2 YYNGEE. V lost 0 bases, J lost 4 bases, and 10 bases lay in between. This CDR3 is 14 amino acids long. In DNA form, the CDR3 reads TGTGCCAGCAGCGTAGTGTCTTGGGGAGAGACCCAGTACTTC. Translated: CASSVVSWGETQYF. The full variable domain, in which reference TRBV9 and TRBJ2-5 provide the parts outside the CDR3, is DSGVTQTPKHLITATGQRVTLRCSPRSGDLSVYWYQQSLDQGLQFLIQYYNGEERAKGNILERFSAQQFPDLHSELNLSSLELGDSALYFCASSVVSWGETQYFGPGTRLLVL.

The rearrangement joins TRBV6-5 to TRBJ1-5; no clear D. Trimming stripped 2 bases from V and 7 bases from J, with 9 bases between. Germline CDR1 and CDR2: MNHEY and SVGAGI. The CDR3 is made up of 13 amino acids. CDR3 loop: CASSYRLDQPQHF. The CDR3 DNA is TGTGCCAGCAGTTACCGGTTGGACCAGCCCCAGCATTTT.

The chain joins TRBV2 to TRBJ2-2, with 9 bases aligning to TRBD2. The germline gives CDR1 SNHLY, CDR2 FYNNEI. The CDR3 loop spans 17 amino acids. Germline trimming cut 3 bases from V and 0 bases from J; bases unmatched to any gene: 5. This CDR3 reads CASSDPRGGSNTGELFF. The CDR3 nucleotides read TGTGCCAGCAGTGATCCGCGGGGGGGTTCGAACACCGGGGAGCTGTTTTTT. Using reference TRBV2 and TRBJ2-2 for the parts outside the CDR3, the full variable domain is EPEVTQTPSHQVTQMGQEVILRCVPISNHLYFYWYRQILGQKVEFLVSFYNNEISEKSEIFDDQFSVERPDGSNFTLKIRSTKLEDSAMYFCASSDPRGGSNTGELFFGEGSRLTVL.

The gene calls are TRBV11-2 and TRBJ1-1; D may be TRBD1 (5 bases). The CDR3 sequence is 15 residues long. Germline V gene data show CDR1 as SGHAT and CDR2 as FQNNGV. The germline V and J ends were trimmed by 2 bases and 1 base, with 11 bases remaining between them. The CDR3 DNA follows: TGTGCCAGCAGCTTAATGCGACAGCCGAACACTGAAGCTTTCTTT. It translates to CASSLMRQPNTEAFF.

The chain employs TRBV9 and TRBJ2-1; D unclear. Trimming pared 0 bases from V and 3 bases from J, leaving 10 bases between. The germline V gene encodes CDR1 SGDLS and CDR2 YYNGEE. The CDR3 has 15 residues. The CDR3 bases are TGTGCCAGCAGCGTAGGGGGTGACAACTACAATGAGCAGTTCTTC. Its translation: CASSVGGDNYNEQFF.

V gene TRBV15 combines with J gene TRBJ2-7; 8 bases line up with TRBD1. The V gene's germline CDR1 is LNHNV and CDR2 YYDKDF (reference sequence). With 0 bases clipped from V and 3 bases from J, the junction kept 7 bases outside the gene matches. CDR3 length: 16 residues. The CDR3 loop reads CATSREAGGDFYEQYF. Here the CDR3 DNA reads TGTGCCACCAGCAGAGAGGCAGGGGGCGACTTCTACGAGCAGTACTTC.

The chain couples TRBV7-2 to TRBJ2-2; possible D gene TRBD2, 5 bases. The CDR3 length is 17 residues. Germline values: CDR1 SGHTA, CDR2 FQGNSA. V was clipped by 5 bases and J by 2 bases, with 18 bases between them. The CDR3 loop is CASSHHTAGLNTGELFF. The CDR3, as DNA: TGTGCCAGCAGCCATCACACTGCGGGCCTAAACACCGGGGAGCTGTTTTTT. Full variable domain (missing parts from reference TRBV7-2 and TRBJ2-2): GAGVSQSPSNKVTEKGKDVELRCDPISGHTALYWYRQSLGQGLEFLIYFQGNSAPDKSGLPSDRFSAERTGGSVSTLTIQRTQQEDSAVYLCASSHHTAGLNTGELFFGEGSRLTVL.

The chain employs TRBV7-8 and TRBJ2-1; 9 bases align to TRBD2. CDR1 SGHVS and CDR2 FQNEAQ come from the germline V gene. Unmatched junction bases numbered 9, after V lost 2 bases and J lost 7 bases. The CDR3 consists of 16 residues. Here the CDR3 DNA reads TGTGCCAGCAGCTTAAGGTCGCTAGCGGGATGGAATGAGCAGTTCTTC. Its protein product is CASSLRSLAGWNEQFF.

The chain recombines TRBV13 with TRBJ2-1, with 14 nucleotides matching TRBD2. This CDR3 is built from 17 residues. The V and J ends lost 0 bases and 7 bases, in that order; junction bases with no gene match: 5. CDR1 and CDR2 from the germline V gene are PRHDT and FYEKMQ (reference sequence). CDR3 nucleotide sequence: TGTGCCAGCAGCTTAGGCCTGGGACTAGCGGGAGTTAATGAGCAGTTCTTC. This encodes CASSLGLGLAGVNEQFF. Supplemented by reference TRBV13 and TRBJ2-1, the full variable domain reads AAGVIQSPRHLIKEKRETATLKCYPIPRHDTVYWYQQGPGQDPQFLISFYEKMQSDKGSIPDRFSAQQFSDYHSELNMSSLELGDSALYFCASSLGLGLAGVNEQFFGPGTRLTVL.

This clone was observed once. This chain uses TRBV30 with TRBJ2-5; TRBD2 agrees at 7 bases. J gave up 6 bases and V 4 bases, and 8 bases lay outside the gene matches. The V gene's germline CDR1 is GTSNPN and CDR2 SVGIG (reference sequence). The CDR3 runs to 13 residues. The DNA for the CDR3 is TGTGCCTGGACCGCCCGGGGAGGGAAGACCCAGTACTTC. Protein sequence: CAWTARGGKTQYF.

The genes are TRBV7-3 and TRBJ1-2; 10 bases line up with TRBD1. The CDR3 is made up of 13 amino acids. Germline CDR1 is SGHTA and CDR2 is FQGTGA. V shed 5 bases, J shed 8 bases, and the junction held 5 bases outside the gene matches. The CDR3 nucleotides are TGTGCCAGCAGCCGGACAGGGGGAGGAGGCTACACCTTC. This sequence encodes CASSRTGGGGYTF.